These 20 T cell receptor beta chains were all obtained from the same sample, sequenced in a study of blood T cell repertoires in COVID-19. Sequencing was performed with immunoSEQ multiplex PCR; in TCRdb, only in-frame clones are kept and a portion is missing. The repertoire holds around 200,000 clones, with about nine tenths as singletons. The sample comprised PBMCs or T cells enriched from blood (not recorded which). The receptors originated from a man aged 25 to 40 who had recovered from COVID-19.

The V and J genes are TRBV24-1 and TRBJ1-5; no clear D. The length of the CDR3 is 13 residues. Germline lookup yields CDR1 KGHDR and CDR2 SFDVKD. With 5 bases removed from V and 3 bases from J, the gap between germline ends came to 7 bases. The CDR3 region is CATSGRNNQPQHF. CDR3 in DNA: TGTGCCACCAGTGGGAGGAACAATCAGCCCCAGCATTTT.

This chain's CDR3 is CASTSGQGREYEQYF. CDR3 coding DNA: TGTGCCTCAACATCGGGGCAGGGGAGGGAATACGAGCAGTACTTC. The chain couples TRBV30 to TRBJ2-7, with D perhaps matching TRBD2 (7 bases). V lost 7 bases and J lost 4, with 23 bases in between. The CDR3 is made up of 15 amino acids. The germline CDR1 and CDR2 sequences are GTSNPN and SVGIG (reference sequence).

The chain employs TRBV7-6 and TRBJ2-5, with a tentative D call TRBD1 (6 bases). Germline V gene lookup returns CDR1 SGHVS and CDR2 FNYEAQ. There are 14 residues in the CDR3. Trimming pared 3 bases from V and 1 base from J, leaving 9 bases between. Here the CDR3 reads CASSFTDSQETQYF. The CDR3, as DNA: TGTGCCAGCAGCTTCACGGACAGCCAAGAGACCCAGTACTTC.

CDR3 residues: CANDRVGSYNSPLHF. The CDR3 bases are TGCGCCAACGACAGGGTGGGCTCCTATAATTCACCCCTCCACTTT. The chain joins TRBV5-1 to TRBJ1-6; TRBD1 matches 7 bases. This CDR3 region has 15 residues. The V segment lost 9 bases and the J segment 0 bases; nucleotides outside the gene matches: 6. CDR1 is SGHRS, CDR2 YFSETQ, per germline.

In this sample, this clone turned up once. The chain is built from TRBV5-4 and TRBJ1-3; a weak D match, TRBD1 (6 bases). Germline V CDR1 and CDR2: SGHNT, YYREEE (reference sequence). The CDR3 runs to 16 residues. With 4 bases removed from V and 0 bases from J, the gap between germline ends came to 14 bases. The CDR3 DNA reads as TGTGCCAGCAGCGTGGACAGCCCGACCTCTGGAAACACCATATATTTT. It codes for CASSVDSPTSGNTIYF. Full variable domain (missing parts from reference TRBV5-4 and TRBJ1-3): ETGVTQSPTHLIKTRGQQVTLRCSSQSGHNTVSWYQQALGQGPQFIFQYYREEENGRGNFPPRFSGLQFPNYSSELNVNALELDDSALYLCASSVDSPTSGNTIYFGEGSWLTVV.

V is TRBV14 and J is TRBJ1-1; no clear D. This CDR3 has 13 residues. In germline, CDR1 is SGHDN, CDR2 FVKESK. The V and J ends lost 3 bases and 6 bases respectively, with 11 bases between them. The CDR3 here is CASSQGVWAEAFF. The CDR3 DNA sequence: TGTGCCAGCAGCCAGGGCGTCTGGGCTGAAGCTTTCTTT.

This chain joins TRBV15 and TRBJ1-1, with D tentatively TRBD1 (6 bases). The CDR3 covers 14 residues. Trimming shortened V by 8 bases and J by 0 bases, and 13 bases separated the two germline ends. Germline V gene data show CDR1 as LNHNV and CDR2 as YYDKDF (reference sequence). CDR3 coding DNA: TGTGCCACCTCTATTGGGGGCCTGAACACTGAAGCTTTCTTT. Protein sequence: CATSIGGLNTEAFF.

The chain carries TRBV10-3 and TRBJ2-5; 13 nucleotides align to TRBD2. Trimming cost V 3 bases and J 1 base; bases outside gene matches: 5. The CDR3 totals 17 residues. Germline values: CDR1 ENHRY, CDR2 SYGVKD. CDR3 region: CAISELAGGPSQETQYF. Written as DNA, the CDR3 is TGTGCCATCAGTGAACTAGCGGGGGGGCCCAGCCAAGAGACCCAGTACTTC.

The count of this clone is one. The chain has TRBV4-2 and TRBJ1-4; 7 bases align to TRBD1. Losses at the gene ends were 6 bases for V and 4 bases for J; bases not matched to a gene: 2. The CDR3 spans 13 residues. The germline V gene encodes CDR1 LGHNA and CDR2 YNFKEQ. CDR3 sequence (DNA): TGTGCCAGCAGGACAGGGCTTAATGAAAAACTGTTTTTT. Protein: CASRTGLNEKLFF.

CDR3 residues: CASSLSGGDTDTQYF. The DNA for the CDR3 is TGTGCCAGCAGCCTCAGCGGGGGGGACACAGATACGCAGTATTTT. The chain joins TRBV3-1 (or the pseudogene TRBV3-2) to TRBJ2-3, with TRBD2 identical over 10 bases. V was clipped by 4 bases and J by 2 bases; unmatched bases: 3. The germline V gene encodes CDR1 LGHDT and CDR2 YNNKEL (reference sequence). This CDR3 has 15 residues.

The gene calls are TRBV18 and TRBJ2-3; TRBD2 is a possible D gene (6 bases). Germline CDR1 KGHSH, CDR2 LQKENI. Trimming cost V 5 bases and J 6 bases, with 18 bases left between them. This CDR3 region has 15 residues. CDR3 in DNA: TGTGCCAGCTCAAACCGGGACTCACTATCGGATACGCAGTATTTT. Its translation is CASSNRDSLSDTQYF.

This chain joins TRBV27 and TRBJ2-7; 7 bases map to TRBD1. CDR1 and CDR2 (germline): MNHEY, SMNVEV (reference sequence). Germline trimming cut 0 bases from V and 2 bases from J; bases unmatched to any gene: 22. This CDR3 has 21 residues. The CDR3 DNA reads as TGTGCCAGCAGTTTATCGAAGGGGTCCTCGAGGGGACAGCCTATCACCTACGAGCAGTACTTC. It encodes CASSLSKGSSRGQPITYEQYF.

V usage is TRBV5-1 and J usage is TRBJ1-1; maybe TRBD1 (5 bases). V dropped 4 bases and J dropped 5 bases, with 12 bases sitting between them. Germline loops: CDR1 SGHRS, CDR2 YFSETQ. The CDR3 is made up of 13 amino acids. The chain's CDR3 is CASSLSRATEAFF. CDR3 in DNA: TGCGCCAGCAGCCTAAGCAGGGCGACTGAAGCTTTCTTT.

This clone was counted a few times. The genes are TRBV29-1 and TRBJ1-2, with D possibly TRBD1 on 6 matching bases. Trimming took off 3 bases at V and 4 bases at J, with 12 bases between the two ends. Germline V CDR1 and CDR2: SQVTM, ANQGSEA. The CDR3 is made up of 13 amino acids. CDR3 loop: CSVDPGAAYGYTF. The CDR3 DNA reads TGCAGCGTTGATCCAGGGGCTGCCTATGGCTACACCTTC.

The chain joins TRBV12-3 or TRBV12-4 to TRBJ1-5, with D perhaps TRBD1 (6 bases). V lost 2 bases to trimming and J lost 6 bases, with 8 bases between them. The length of the CDR3 is 13 residues. The CDR3 nucleotides are TGTGCCAGCAGTTTAACAGGGTCTCAGCCCCAGCATTTT. Translation gives CASSLTGSQPQHF.

V gene TRBV27 combines with J gene TRBJ1-6, with TRBD1 as a possible D gene (5 bases). Germline assignment: CDR1 MNHEY and CDR2 SMNVEV (reference sequence). Deletions cut 6 bases from V and 1 base from J, with 10 bases between. This CDR3 contains 15 residues. The CDR3 nucleotides read TGTGCCAGCAGCGCCGGACAATCCTATAATTCACCCCTCCACTTT. Translation gives CASSAGQSYNSPLHF.

This clone was observed a single time. The chain couples TRBV2 to TRBJ1-2; 11 bases match TRBD1. V lost 5 bases and J lost 8; bases outside the gene matches: 10. CDR1 SNHLY and CDR2 FYNNEI come from the germline V gene. CDR3 length: 15 amino acids. CDR3 amino acids: CASSRTGQGAGGYTF. The CDR3, as DNA: TGTGCCAGCAGTCGGACTGGACAGGGGGCGGGAGGCTACACCTTC.

This clone was seen a handful of times. This rearrangement joins TRBV27 to TRBJ2-1, with D possibly matching TRBD1 (7 bases). Germline V gives CDR1 MNHEY, CDR2 SMNVEV (reference sequence). Deletions cut 4 bases from V and 3 bases from J, with 16 bases between. The CDR3 length is 16 residues. The CDR3 spells CASSSLDREDYNEQFF. In nucleotides, the CDR3 is TGTGCCAGCAGTTCACTTGACAGGGAGGACTACAATGAGCAGTTCTTC.

The V call is TRBV18, the J call TRBJ2-7; D remains ambiguous. The CDR3 is made up of 12 amino acids. V dropped 3 bases and J dropped 6 bases, with 9 bases sitting between them. The V gene's germline CDR1 is KGHSH and CDR2 LQKENI. CDR3 sequence: CASSPEIPEQYF. DNA for the CDR3: TGTGCCAGCTCACCGGAGATCCCCGAGCAGTACTTC. Using reference TRBV18 and TRBJ2-7 for the parts outside the CDR3, the full variable domain is NAGVMQNPRHLVRRRGQEARLRCSPMKGHSHVYWYRQLPEEGLKFMVYLQKENIIDESGMPKERFSAEFPKEGPSILRIQQVVRGDSAAYFCASSPEIPEQYFGPGTRLTVT.

This clone was seen a single time. The V gene is TRBV15, the J gene TRBJ1-1; tentatively, D is TRBD1 (5 bases). Trimming shortened V by 3 bases and J by 2 bases, and 7 bases separated the two germline ends. The CDR3 is 13 amino acids. CDR1 and CDR2 (germline): LNHNV, YYDKDF (reference sequence). The CDR3 coding sequence is TGTGCCACCAGCAGTCAGGGTAACACTGAAGCTTTCTTT. It yields the protein CATSSQGNTEAFF.